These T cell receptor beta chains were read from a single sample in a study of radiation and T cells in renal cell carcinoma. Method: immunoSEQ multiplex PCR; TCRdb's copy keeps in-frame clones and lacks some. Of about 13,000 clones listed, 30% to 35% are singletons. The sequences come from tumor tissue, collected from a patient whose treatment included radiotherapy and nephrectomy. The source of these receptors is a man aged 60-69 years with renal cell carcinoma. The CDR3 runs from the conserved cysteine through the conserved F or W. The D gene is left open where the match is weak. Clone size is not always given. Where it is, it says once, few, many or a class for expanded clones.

CDR3aa: CASSQWASPNTEAFF; CDR3nt: TGTGCCAGCAGCCAATGGGCCAGCCCGAACACTGAAGCTTTCTTT; j_gene: TRBJ1-1; abundance: few; v_gene: TRBV14; d_gene: -
CDR3aa: CASRRTSGGGADTQYF; CDR3nt: TGTGCCAGCAGGAGGACTAGCGGGGGGGGTGCAGATACGCAGTATTTT; j_gene: TRBJ2-3; abundance: medium-sized; v_gene: TRBV2; d_gene: TRBD2
CDR3aa: CAWSVRTGGVNEQFF; CDR3nt: TGTGCCTGGAGTGTACGGACAGGAGGGGTTAATGAGCAGTTCTTC; j_gene: TRBJ2-1; abundance: -; v_gene: TRBV30; d_gene: -
CDR3aa: CASSLGGNTEAFF; CDR3nt: TGTGCCAGCAGCTTAGGCGGCAACACTGAAGCTTTCTTT; j_gene: TRBJ1-1; abundance: -; v_gene: TRBV11-2; d_gene: -
CDR3aa: CASSPRDVVGTEAFF; CDR3nt: TGCGCCAGCAGTCCCAGGGATGTGGTCGGCACTGAAGCTTTCTTT; j_gene: TRBJ1-1; abundance: few; v_gene: TRBV5-1; d_gene: -
CDR3aa: CAGTGYPNYGYTF; CDR3nt: TGTGCCGGGACAGGATATCCTAACTATGGCTACACCTTC; j_gene: TRBJ1-2; abundance: many; v_gene: TRBV7-2; d_gene: TRBD1
CDR3aa: CASSPEGTAYNQPQHF; CDR3nt: TGTGCCAGCTCACCTGAAGGGACAGCATACAATCAGCCCCAGCATTTT; j_gene: TRBJ1-5; abundance: -; v_gene: TRBV18; d_gene: TRBD1
CDR3aa: CASMNRGRLGGANVLTF; CDR3nt: TGTGCCTCCATGAACAGGGGGCGACTGGGTGGGGCCAACGTCCTGACTTTC; j_gene: TRBJ2-6; abundance: few; v_gene: TRBV30; d_gene: TRBD1
CDR3aa: CASSRNSGEQETQYF; CDR3nt: TGTGCCAGCAGCAGAAATAGCGGGGAACAAGAGACCCAGTACTTC; j_gene: TRBJ2-5; abundance: few; v_gene: TRBV7-2; d_gene: TRBD2
CDR3aa: CASSLGQGGYGYTF; CDR3nt: TGTGCCAGCAGCTTAGGTCAGGGTGGGTACGGCTACACCTTC; j_gene: TRBJ1-2; abundance: few; v_gene: TRBV7-6; d_gene: -
CDR3aa: CASSVEDLAGGSEQYF; CDR3nt: TGTGCCAGCAGCGTAGAGGATCTAGCGGGGGGTTCCGAGCAGTACTTC; j_gene: TRBJ2-7; abundance: -; v_gene: TRBV9; d_gene: TRBD2
CDR3aa: CASSDGSSYEQYF; CDR3nt: TGTGCCAGCAGCGATGGTAGCTCCTACGAGCAGTACTTC; j_gene: TRBJ2-7; abundance: once; v_gene: TRBV13; d_gene: -
CDR3aa: CATGTGDWGYTF; CDR3nt: TGTGCCACTGGAACAGGGGACTGGGGCTACACCTTC; j_gene: TRBJ1-2; abundance: -; v_gene: TRBV15; d_gene: TRBD1
CDR3aa: CASSPRLISGLIGYF; CDR3nt: TGTGCCAGCAGCCCCCGACTGATCTCTGGATTGATAGGGTATTTT; j_gene: TRBJ1-3; abundance: few; v_gene: TRBV7-9; d_gene: -
CDR3aa: CASSLLDNEQFF; CDR3nt: TGTGCCAGCAGCCTTTTGGACAATGAGCAGTTCTTC; j_gene: TRBJ2-1; abundance: -; v_gene: TRBV9; d_gene: -
CDR3aa: CASGRGQGREYGYTF; CDR3nt: TGTGCCAGCGGTAGAGGGCAGGGCAGGGAGTATGGCTACACCTTC; j_gene: TRBJ1-2; abundance: -; v_gene: TRBV2; d_gene: -
CDR3aa: CAILDRSYNEQFF; CDR3nt: TGTGCCATTCTGGACAGGAGCTACAATGAGCAGTTCTTC; j_gene: TRBJ2-1; abundance: few; v_gene: TRBV6-1; d_gene: TRBD1
CDR3aa: CASSRWRGPLHF; CDR3nt: TGTGCCAGCAGCCGATGGCGGGGACCCCTCCACTTT; j_gene: TRBJ1-6; abundance: -; v_gene: TRBV27; d_gene: -
CDR3aa: CSASTESLAGELFF; CDR3nt: TGCAGCGCTAGTACGGAGAGTTTAGCCGGGGAGCTGTTTTTT; j_gene: TRBJ2-2; abundance: few; v_gene: TRBV29-1; d_gene: -
CDR3aa: CASSLVWAGGPETQYF; CDR3nt: TGTGCCAGCAGCTTGGTGTGGGCGGGAGGTCCGGAGACCCAGTACTTC; j_gene: TRBJ2-5; abundance: -; v_gene: TRBV7-8; d_gene: TRBD2
CDR3aa: CASSHPQGSGNTIYF; CDR3nt: TGTGCCAGCAGCCACCCTCAGGGTTCTGGAAACACCATATATTTT; j_gene: TRBJ1-3; abundance: -; v_gene: TRBV6-5; d_gene: -
CDR3aa: CASSQEGLSYGYTF; CDR3nt: TGCGCCAGCAGCCAGGAAGGTTTGAGCTATGGCTACACCTTC; j_gene: TRBJ1-2; abundance: once; v_gene: TRBV5-1; d_gene: -
CDR3aa: CASSWTSGGYNEQFF; CDR3nt: TGTGCCAGCAGCTGGACTAGCGGGGGGTACAATGAGCAGTTCTTC; j_gene: TRBJ2-1; abundance: medium-sized; v_gene: TRBV5-5; d_gene: TRBD2
CDR3aa: CASSETGSFEPQHF; CDR3nt: TGTGCCAGCAGTGAGACAGGGAGTTTTGAGCCCCAGCATTTT; j_gene: TRBJ1-5; abundance: medium-sized; v_gene: TRBV25-1; d_gene: TRBD1
CDR3aa: CASSQGRDSNQPQHF; CDR3nt: TGCGCCAGCAGCCAAGGGAGGGATAGCAATCAGCCCCAGCATTTT; j_gene: TRBJ1-5; abundance: few; v_gene: TRBV4-3; d_gene: -
CDR3aa: CASSVFDRGGTPANYGYTF; CDR3nt: TGTGCCAGCAGCGTCTTTGACAGGGGTGGAACCCCAGCTAACTATGGCTACACCTTC; j_gene: TRBJ1-2; abundance: once; v_gene: TRBV9; d_gene: TRBD1
CDR3aa: CASTSPGTRASQYF; CDR3nt: TGTGCCAGCACCTCTCCGGGGACTAGAGCTTCCCAGTACTTC; j_gene: TRBJ2-5; abundance: few; v_gene: TRBV5-6; d_gene: TRBD2
CDR3aa: CASSDWQGGEKLFF; CDR3nt: TGTGCCAGCAGTGATTGGCAGGGCGGTGAAAAACTGTTTTTT; j_gene: TRBJ1-4; abundance: -; v_gene: TRBV25-1; d_gene: -